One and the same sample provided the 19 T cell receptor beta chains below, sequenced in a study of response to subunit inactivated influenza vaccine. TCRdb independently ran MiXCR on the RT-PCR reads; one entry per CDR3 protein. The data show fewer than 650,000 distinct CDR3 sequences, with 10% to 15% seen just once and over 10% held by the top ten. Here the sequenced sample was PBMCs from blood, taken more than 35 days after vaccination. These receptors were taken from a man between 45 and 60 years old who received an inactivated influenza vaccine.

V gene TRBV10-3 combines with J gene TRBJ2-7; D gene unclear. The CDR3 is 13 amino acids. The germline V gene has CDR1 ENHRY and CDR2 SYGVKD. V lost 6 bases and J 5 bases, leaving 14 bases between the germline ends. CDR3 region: CAISQQTTNEQYF. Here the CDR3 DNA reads TGTGCCATCAGCCAACAGACCACCAACGAGCAGTACTTC.

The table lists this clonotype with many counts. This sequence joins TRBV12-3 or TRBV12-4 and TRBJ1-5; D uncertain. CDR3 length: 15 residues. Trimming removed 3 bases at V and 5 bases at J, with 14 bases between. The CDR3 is CASSLARHPYQPQHF. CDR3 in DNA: TGTGCCAGCAGTTTGGCGAGACACCCCTATCAGCCCCAGCATTTT.

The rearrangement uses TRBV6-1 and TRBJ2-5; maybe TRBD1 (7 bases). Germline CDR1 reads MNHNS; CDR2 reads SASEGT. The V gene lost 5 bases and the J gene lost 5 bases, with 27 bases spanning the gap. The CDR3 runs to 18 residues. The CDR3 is CASSRRQGGTLPQETQYF. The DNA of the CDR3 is TGTGCCAGCAGTAGAAGACAGGGAGGAACACTTCCGCAGGAGACCCAGTACTTC.

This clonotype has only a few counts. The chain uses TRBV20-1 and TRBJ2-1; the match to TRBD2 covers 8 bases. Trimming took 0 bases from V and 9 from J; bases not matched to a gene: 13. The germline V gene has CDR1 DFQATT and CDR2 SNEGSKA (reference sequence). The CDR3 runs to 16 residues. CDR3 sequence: CSARDARLAQESEQFF. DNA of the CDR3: TGCAGTGCTAGAGATGCTCGACTAGCGCAGGAATCTGAGCAGTTCTTC.

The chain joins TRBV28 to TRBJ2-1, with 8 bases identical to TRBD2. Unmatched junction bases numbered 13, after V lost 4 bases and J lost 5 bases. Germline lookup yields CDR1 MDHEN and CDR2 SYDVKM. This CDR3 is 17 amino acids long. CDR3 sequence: CASSSTMGLVSHNEQFF. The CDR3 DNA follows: TGTGCCAGCAGTTCAACCATGGGACTAGTATCCCACAATGAGCAGTTCTTC.

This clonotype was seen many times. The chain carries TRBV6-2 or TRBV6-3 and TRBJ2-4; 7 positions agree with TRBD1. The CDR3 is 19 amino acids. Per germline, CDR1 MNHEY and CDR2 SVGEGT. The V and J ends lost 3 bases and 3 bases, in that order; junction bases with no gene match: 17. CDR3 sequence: CASSYPISLDRDGKNIQYF. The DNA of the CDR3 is TGTGCCAGCAGTTATCCTATAAGCCTTGACAGGGACGGCAAAAACATTCAGTACTTC.

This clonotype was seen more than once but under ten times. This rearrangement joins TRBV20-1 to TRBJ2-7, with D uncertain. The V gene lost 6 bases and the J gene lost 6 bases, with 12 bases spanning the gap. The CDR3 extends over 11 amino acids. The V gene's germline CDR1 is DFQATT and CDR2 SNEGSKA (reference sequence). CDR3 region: CSAPRLGEQYF. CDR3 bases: TGCAGTGCCCCAAGACTGGGCGAGCAGTACTTC.

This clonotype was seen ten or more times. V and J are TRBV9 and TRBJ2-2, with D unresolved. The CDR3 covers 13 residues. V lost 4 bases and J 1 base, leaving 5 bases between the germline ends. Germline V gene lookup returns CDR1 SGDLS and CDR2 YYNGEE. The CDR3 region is CASSQMNTGELFF. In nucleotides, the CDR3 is TGTGCCAGCAGCCAGATGAACACCGGGGAGCTGTTTTTT.

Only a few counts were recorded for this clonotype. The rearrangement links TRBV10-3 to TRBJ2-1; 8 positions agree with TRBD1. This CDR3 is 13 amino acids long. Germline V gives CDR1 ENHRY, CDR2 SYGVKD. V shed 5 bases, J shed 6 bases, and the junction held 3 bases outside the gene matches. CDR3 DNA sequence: TGTGCCATCAGTTCGGACAGGGTCAATGAGCAGTTCTTC. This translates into CAISSDRVNEQFF.

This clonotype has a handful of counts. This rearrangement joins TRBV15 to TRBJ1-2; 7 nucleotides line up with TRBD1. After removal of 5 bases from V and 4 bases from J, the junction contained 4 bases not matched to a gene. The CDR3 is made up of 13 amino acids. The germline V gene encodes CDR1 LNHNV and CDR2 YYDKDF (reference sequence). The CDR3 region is CATSQGEAYGYTF. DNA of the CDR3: TGTGCCACCAGCCAGGGGGAGGCCTATGGCTACACCTTC.

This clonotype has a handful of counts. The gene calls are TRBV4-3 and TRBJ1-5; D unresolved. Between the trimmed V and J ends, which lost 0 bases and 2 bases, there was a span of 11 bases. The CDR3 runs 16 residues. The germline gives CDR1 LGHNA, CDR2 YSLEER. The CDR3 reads CASSQDRIGGNQPQHF. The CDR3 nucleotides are TGCGCCAGCAGCCAAGATCGTATTGGTGGCAATCAGCCCCAGCATTTT.

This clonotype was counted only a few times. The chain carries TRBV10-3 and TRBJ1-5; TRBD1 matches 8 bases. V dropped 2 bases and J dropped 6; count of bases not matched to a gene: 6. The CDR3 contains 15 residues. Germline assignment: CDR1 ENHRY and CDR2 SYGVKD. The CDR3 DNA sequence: TGTGCCATCAGTGAGGAACAGGGGGTCACTCAGCCCCAGCATTTT. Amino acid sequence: CAISEEQGVTQPQHF.

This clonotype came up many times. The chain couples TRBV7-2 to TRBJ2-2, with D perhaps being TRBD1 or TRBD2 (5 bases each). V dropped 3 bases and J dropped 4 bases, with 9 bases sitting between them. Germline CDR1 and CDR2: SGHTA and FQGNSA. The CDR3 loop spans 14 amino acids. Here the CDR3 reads CASSLKRGTGELFF. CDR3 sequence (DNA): TGTGCCAGCAGCTTGAAGAGGGGCACCGGGGAGCTGTTTTTT.

The CDR3 nucleotides read TGCAGCGTAAAAGGTACCGGAATCAATCAGCCCCAGCATTTT. This sequence encodes CSVKGTGINQPQHF. The chain combines TRBV29-1 with TRBJ1-5; D is unresolved. Germline V CDR1 and CDR2: SQVTM, ANQGSEA. CDR3 length: 14 residues. V gave up 6 bases and J gave up 3 bases, with 15 bases separating them.

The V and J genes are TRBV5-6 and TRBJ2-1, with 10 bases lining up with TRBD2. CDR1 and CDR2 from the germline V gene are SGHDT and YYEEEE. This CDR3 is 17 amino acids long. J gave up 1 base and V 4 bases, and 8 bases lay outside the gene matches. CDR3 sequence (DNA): TGTGCCAGCAGCGCTACCCGGACTAGCGGTTCCTACAATGAGCAGTTCTTC. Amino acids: CASSATRTSGSYNEQFF.

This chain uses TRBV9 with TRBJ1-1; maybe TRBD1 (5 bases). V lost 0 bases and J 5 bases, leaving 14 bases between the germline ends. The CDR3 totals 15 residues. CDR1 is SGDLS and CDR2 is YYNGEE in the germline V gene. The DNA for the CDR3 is TGTGCCAGCAGCGTAGCGGGGACGGGGAAGACTGAAGCTTTCTTT. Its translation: CASSVAGTGKTEAFF.

CDR3 DNA: TGCAGTGCTAGGACCGGTGCAGGGTATTATCAGCCCCAGCATTTT. This translates into CSARTGAGYYQPQHF. This sequence joins TRBV20-1 and TRBJ1-5; perhaps TRBD1 as D (5 bases). The CDR3 has 15 amino acids. Trimming left V 3 bases short and J 5 bases short, with 17 bases between. The germline CDR1 and CDR2 sequences are DFQATT and SNEGSKA (reference sequence).

The CDR3 sequence is CASSLVGRGFVQFF. The CDR3 DNA reads as TGCGCCAGCAGCTTGGTAGGGAGAGGCTTTGTGCAGTTCTTC. The gene calls are TRBV5-1 and TRBJ2-1; maybe TRBD2 (5 bases). Between the trimmed V and J ends, which lost 0 bases and 12 bases, there was a span of 16 bases. The CDR3 sequence is 14 residues long. CDR1 and CDR2 (germline): SGHRS, YFSETQ.

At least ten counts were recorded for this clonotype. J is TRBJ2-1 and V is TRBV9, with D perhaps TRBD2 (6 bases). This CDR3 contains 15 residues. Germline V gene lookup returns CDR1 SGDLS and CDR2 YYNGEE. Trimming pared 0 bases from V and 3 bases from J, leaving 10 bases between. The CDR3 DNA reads TGTGCCAGCAGCGTAGGCGGGGCCCACTACAATGAGCAGTTCTTC. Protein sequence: CASSVGGAHYNEQFF.